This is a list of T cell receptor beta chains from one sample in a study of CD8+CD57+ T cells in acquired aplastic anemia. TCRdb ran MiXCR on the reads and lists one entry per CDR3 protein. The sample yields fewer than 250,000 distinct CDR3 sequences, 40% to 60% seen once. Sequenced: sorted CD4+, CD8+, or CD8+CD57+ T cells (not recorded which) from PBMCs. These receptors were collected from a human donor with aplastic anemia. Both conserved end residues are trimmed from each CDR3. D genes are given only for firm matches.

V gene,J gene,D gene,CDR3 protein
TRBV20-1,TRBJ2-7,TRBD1,SARNPGQGGRRGEQY
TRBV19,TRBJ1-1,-,ASAPDGVSLGNTEAF
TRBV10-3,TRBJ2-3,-,AISERGGDQVTQY
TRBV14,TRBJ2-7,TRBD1,ASSQWLGQGAYEQY
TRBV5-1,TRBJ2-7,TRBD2,ASSLGLAGVTYEQY
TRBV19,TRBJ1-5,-,ASSIGPISNQPQH
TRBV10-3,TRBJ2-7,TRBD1,AISMGQRVYEQY
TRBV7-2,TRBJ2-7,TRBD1,ASSFVTGGSRPYEQY
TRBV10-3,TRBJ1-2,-,AIRGWTVYGYT
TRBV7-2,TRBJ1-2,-,ASSILDPRGGYT
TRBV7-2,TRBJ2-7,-,ASSLAGGAGSYEQY
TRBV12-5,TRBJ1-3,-,ASGLVVPSGNTIY
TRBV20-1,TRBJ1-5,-,SATGGDQPQH
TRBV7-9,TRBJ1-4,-,ATQTEANEKLF
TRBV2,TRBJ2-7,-,ASSFYPTSSYEQY
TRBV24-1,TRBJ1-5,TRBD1,ASSSGQSNQPQH
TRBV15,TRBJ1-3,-,ATSRDVVTGNTIY
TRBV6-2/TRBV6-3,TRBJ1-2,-,ASSYSRGRGGNYGYT
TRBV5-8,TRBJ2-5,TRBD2,ASSLRLAGQETQY
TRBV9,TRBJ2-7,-,ASSSAGGYEQY
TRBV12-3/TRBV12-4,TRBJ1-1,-,ASSPPSQGGAGNTEAF
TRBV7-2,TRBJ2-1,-,ASSRPRVGDEQF